The 27 T cell receptor beta chains listed next were all sequenced from one sample in a study of T cells after yellow fever vaccination. One entry per CDR3 protein results from TCRdb running MiXCR on the 5' RACE reads. This repertoire shows around 250,000 distinct CDR3 sequences, 6.9% found once; its top ten account for roughly 0.93%. This specimen was CD4+ T cells sorted from PBMCs, taken 15 days after the yellow fever booster vaccination. The receptors were sampled from a man aged 25 to 45 who received the YFV17D yellow fever vaccine.

This clonotype has more than one count but fewer than ten. CDR3 residues: CASSLGRGGTEAFF. The CDR3 DNA reads TGTGCCAGCAGTTTAGGGAGGGGTGGAACTGAAGCTTTCTTT. The chain links TRBV12-3 or TRBV12-4 to TRBJ1-1; D perhaps matches TRBD1 (5 bases). CDR3 length equals 14 residues. Trimming stripped 1 base from V and 5 bases from J, with 11 bases between.

This clonotype has at least ten counts. The chain employs TRBV12-3 or TRBV12-4 and TRBJ2-1, with 15 bases matching TRBD2. This CDR3 region has 14 residues. V dropped 6 bases and J dropped 9; count of bases not matched to a gene: 3. CDR3: CASRGLAGGAEQFF. CDR3 sequence (DNA): TGTGCCAGCAGGGGACTAGCGGGAGGAGCTGAGCAGTTCTTC.

This clonotype was seen ten or more times. The V call is TRBV6-5, the J call TRBJ2-1, with 12 positions matching TRBD2. The V gene end was trimmed by 0 bases and the J gene end by 8 bases; junction bases not matched to a gene: 2. The CDR3 spans 15 residues. Germline V gene data show CDR1 as MNHEY and CDR2 as SVGAGI. CDR3 protein: CASSYSSSGRDEQFF. The CDR3 bases are TGTGCCAGCAGTTACTCATCTAGCGGGAGGGATGAGCAGTTCTTC.

The rearrangement uses TRBV12-3 or TRBV12-4 and TRBJ1-2; 7 bases are a match to TRBD1. V shed 5 bases and J 8 bases; nucleotides not matched to a gene: 8. CDR3 length: 13 residues. This chain's CDR3 is CASSMTGFGGYTF. CDR3 DNA sequence: TGTGCCAGCAGTATGACAGGGTTTGGCGGCTACACCTTC.

The chain uses TRBV5-6 and TRBJ1-5; perhaps TRBD1 as D (5 bases). Germline V gene sequence: CDR1 SGHDT, CDR2 YYEEEE. The length of the CDR3 is 13 residues. The V end was cut by 4 bases, the J end by 5 bases, with 10 bases between. As DNA, the CDR3 is TGTGCCAGCAGCGCGGGGCGGGATCAGCCCCAGCATTTT. It translates to CASSAGRDQPQHF.

This clonotype was counted many times. The J gene is TRBJ2-7, the V gene TRBV28, with a weak D call TRBD2 (5 bases). The V and J ends lost 2 bases and 2 bases respectively, with 13 bases between them. The germline CDR1 and CDR2 sequences are MDHEN and SYDVKM. This CDR3 has 15 amino acids. The CDR3 DNA follows: TGTGCCAGCAGTTTAATTCAAGGCGGGCCCTACGAGCAGTACTTC. This encodes CASSLIQGGPYEQYF.

A few counts support this clonotype. CDR3 loop: CASSGTSGRAWGEQFF. DNA for the CDR3: TGTGCCAGCAGCGGGACTAGCGGGAGGGCCTGGGGTGAGCAGTTCTTC. This chain joins TRBV5-4 and TRBJ2-1; 16 bases align to TRBD2. The CDR3 length is 16 residues. After removal of 4 bases from V and 9 bases from J, the junction contained 7 bases not matched to a gene. The germline CDR1 and CDR2 sequences are SGHNT and YYREEE (reference sequence).

The chain has TRBV20-1 and TRBJ2-5; 11 bases align to TRBD1. V trimming: 3 bases; J trimming: 9 bases; junction bases outside the gene matches: 15. This CDR3 has 16 amino acids. The germline V gene encodes CDR1 DFQATT and CDR2 SNEGSKA (reference sequence). DNA of the CDR3: TGCAGTGCTAGTCTCGGGACAGGGGGACGGGTATCGCCCCAGTACTTC. Its translation is CSASLGTGGRVSPQYF.

This clonotype appeared many times. V and J are TRBV4-3 and TRBJ1-4; 10 bases map to TRBD1. Germline lookup yields CDR1 LGHNA and CDR2 YSLEER. The trim removed 4 bases at V and 5 bases at J, leaving 4 bases unmatched. The CDR3 spans 15 residues. For the CDR3, the DNA is TGCGCCAGCAGCCGGACGGGACAGGGGAATGAAAAACTGTTTTTT. Amino acid sequence: CASSRTGQGNEKLFF.

V is TRBV20-1 and J is TRBJ2-7; 7 bases are shared with TRBD2. From germline, CDR1 is DFQATT and CDR2 SNEGSKA (reference sequence). The ends lost 0 bases at V and 3 bases at J; junction bases unmatched: 11. This CDR3 is 16 amino acids long. CDR3 sequence: CSARDLAGTTYYEQYF. In nucleotides, the CDR3 is TGCAGTGCTAGAGATCTGGCCGGGACTACCTACTACGAGCAGTACTTC.

This clonotype was recorded many times. The chain uses TRBV25-1 and TRBJ2-2, with D unresolved. The length of the CDR3 is 14 residues. V was cut by 2 bases and J by 6 bases, with 10 bases left in between. CDR1 and CDR2 from the germline V gene are MGHDK and SYGVNS. The DNA of the CDR3 is TGTGCCAGCAGTGAAGGTCATTTCTCCGGGGAGCTGTTTTTT. It specifies CASSEGHFSGELFF.

This clonotype turned up a few times. The chain links TRBV20-1 to TRBJ2-7; 9 bases are a match to TRBD1. CDR3 length equals 14 residues. Trimming cost V 6 bases and J 5 bases; bases outside gene matches: 11. Germline CDR1 is DFQATT and CDR2 is SNEGSKA (reference sequence). CDR3 sequence reads: CSALPGTGKHEQYF. In DNA form, the CDR3 reads TGCAGTGCCTTACCCGGGACAGGGAAACACGAGCAGTACTTC.

The V and J genes are TRBV4-2 and TRBJ2-5; a weak D match, TRBD2 (7 bases). This CDR3 comprises 16 residues. Germline assignment: CDR1 LGHNA and CDR2 YNFKEQ. V was clipped by 3 bases and J by 4 bases, with 18 bases between them. CDR3 protein: CASSHRGRGGVETQYF. CDR3 in DNA: TGTGCCAGCAGCCATCGCGGGAGAGGGGGGGTAGAGACCCAGTACTTC.

This rearrangement joins TRBV20-1 to TRBJ2-1; 15 nucleotides align to TRBD2. The germline CDR1 and CDR2 sequences are DFQATT and SNEGSKA (reference sequence). V was clipped by 4 bases and J by 7 bases; unmatched bases: 11. The CDR3 sequence is 17 residues long. CDR3 protein: CSATTGTSGRSVNEQFF. For the CDR3, the DNA is TGCAGTGCTACAACCGGGACTAGCGGGAGGTCCGTGAATGAGCAGTTCTTC.

This clonotype was seen at least ten times. The DNA for the CDR3 is TGCAGCGTTGAAGGGGCGGGCTGGAATGAGCAGTTCTTC. This translates into CSVEGAGWNEQFF. The V call is TRBV29-1, the J call TRBJ2-1, with D perhaps TRBD2 (5 bases). Trimming stripped 1 base from V and 7 bases from J, with 11 bases between. The germline CDR1 and CDR2 sequences are SQVTM and ANQGSEA. CDR3 length equals 13 residues.

This clonotype was counted ten times or more. The rearrangement joins TRBV12-3 or TRBV12-4 to TRBJ2-1; 9 positions match TRBD2. The CDR3 sequence is 15 residues long. The ends lost 3 bases at V and 6 bases at J; junction bases unmatched: 6. The CDR3 here is CASSFAGGPGNEQFF. DNA of the CDR3: TGTGCCAGCAGTTTTGCGGGAGGGCCTGGCAATGAGCAGTTCTTC.

This clonotype was detected only a few times. V is TRBV7-9 and J is TRBJ1-4; TRBD1 is a possible D gene (6 bases). Germline CDR1 and CDR2: SEHNR and FQNEAQ (reference sequence). Trimming pared 1 base from V and 7 bases from J, leaving 16 bases between. CDR3 length: 16 residues. CDR3 nucleotide sequence: TGTGCCAGCAGCTTAGGTTTGGGGACATTTGGTGAAAAACTGTTTTTT. Its translation: CASSLGLGTFGEKLFF.

This clonotype has a count of ten or more. V usage is TRBV27 and J usage is TRBJ2-1; TRBD2 matches at 14 bases. Germline-derived CDR1 and CDR2 are MNHEY and SMNVEV (reference sequence). The CDR3 is 15 residues long. Trimming took 5 bases from V and 8 from J; bases not matched to a gene: 5. CDR3 coding DNA: TGTGCCAGCAGTCCCGGGACTAGCGGGAGATATGAGCAGTTCTTC. It specifies CASSPGTSGRYEQFF.

In this sample, this clonotype turned up many times. The chain joins TRBV10-3 to TRBJ1-2; TRBD1 might be the D (5 bases). Trimming took 4 bases from V and 6 from J, leaving 9 bases between them. The germline V gene has CDR1 ENHRY and CDR2 SYGVKD. This CDR3 region has 12 residues. The CDR3 DNA follows: TGTGCCATCAGTGGGGACGGTGATGGCTACACCTTC. This codes for CAISGDGDGYTF.

The rearrangement links TRBV30 to TRBJ2-1, with 7 positions matching TRBD1. The junction had 16 bases not matched to a gene; V was cut back by 0 bases and J by 8 bases. Germline V gene lookup returns CDR1 GTSNPN and CDR2 SVGIG (reference sequence). CDR3 length equals 17 residues. CDR3 residues: CAWSVERGRQVPHEQFF. CDR3 nucleotides: TGTGCCTGGAGTGTAGAAAGGGGGCGCCAAGTCCCCCATGAGCAGTTCTTC.

This clonotype was counted many times. The rearrangement uses TRBV7-9 and TRBJ2-4; D perhaps matches TRBD1 (5 bases). Looked up from germline, CDR1 is SEHNR and CDR2 is FQNEAQ (reference sequence). The CDR3 length is 11 residues. V was clipped by 10 bases and J by 8 bases, with 12 bases between them. The CDR3 nucleotides read TGTGCCACCCACCCCAGGGACATTCAGTACTTC. Protein: CATHPRDIQYF.

As regards this clonotype: At one of its ends the junction is not consistent with the germline gene, which may arise from a read error. This sequence joins TRBV3-1 and TRBJ2-1; no reliable D call. Germline V gives CDR1 LGHDT, CDR2 YNNKEL (reference sequence). CDR3 size: 12 residues. For the CDR3, the DNA is TGTACCAGCAGCCACGGATACAATGAGCAGTTCTTC. It translates to CTSSHGYNEQFF.

The rearrangement uses TRBV7-2 and TRBJ2-7; 8 nucleotides line up with TRBD1. The V segment lost 5 bases and the J segment 4 bases; nucleotides outside the gene matches: 10. Germline-derived CDR1 and CDR2 are SGHTA and FQGNSA. This CDR3 comprises 15 residues. The CDR3, as DNA: TGTGCCAGCAGCGGACGGACAGGGCGTGAGTACGAGCAGTACTTC. Translating gives CASSGRTGREYEQYF.

This clonotype came up a few times. J is TRBJ2-3 and V is TRBV6-1; tentatively, D is TRBD1 (6 bases). CDR1 is MNHNS and CDR2 is SASEGT in the germline V gene. V shed 4 bases and J shed 3 bases, with 17 bases lying between them. The CDR3 sequence is 16 residues long. Written as DNA, the CDR3 is TGTGCCAGCAGTGGCCTGATAAACAGGGTTACAGATACGCAGTATTTT. Its protein product is CASSGLINRVTDTQYF.

This chain links TRBV7-3 with TRBJ2-1, with 16 bases fitting TRBD2. This CDR3 contains 16 residues. CDR1 is SGHTA and CDR2 is FQGTGA in the germline V gene. Losses at the gene ends were 5 bases for V and 9 bases for J; bases not matched to a gene: 7. The CDR3 DNA is TGTGCCAGCAGCCAGGGACTAGCGGGAGGGCAGGGTGAGCAGTTCTTC. Translation gives CASSQGLAGGQGEQFF.

This chain joins TRBV12-3 or TRBV12-4 and TRBJ2-1; 12 bases are a match to TRBD2. V dropped 2 bases and J dropped 6; count of bases not matched to a gene: 5. The CDR3 is 16 residues long. This CDR3 is CASSLYSSGRGNEQFF. In nucleotides, the CDR3 is TGTGCCAGCAGTTTATACTCTAGCGGGAGGGGCAATGAGCAGTTCTTC.

V is TRBV24-1 and J is TRBJ2-7; a weak D match, TRBD1 (6 bases). The V gene lost 7 bases and the J gene lost 6 bases, with 15 bases spanning the gap. The CDR3 consists of 13 residues. Looked up from germline, CDR1 is KGHDR and CDR2 is SFDVKD. CDR3 region: CATSVTGYSEQYF. The DNA for the CDR3 is TGTGCCACCAGCGTCACAGGGTACTCCGAGCAGTACTTC.